This T cell receptor (beta chain) appears in the sequencing data of a study of blood T cell repertoires in COVID-19. Study overall: Sample material is recorded as cDNA or gDNA derived from T cells, B-cell-depleted T cells, or PBMCs.

Authors' analysis steps: Amplified reference gene primers provided the basis for estimating nucleated cell counts. Sequencing used immunoSEQ multiplex PCR; TCRdb keeps in-frame clones, though not all of them. Clone size and V and J calls were adopted from that table, with D and trimming inferred from the DNA. Of tens of thousands of clones detected, roughly 81% appear once; the ten largest clones hold 9.2%. The source material was peripheral blood. The sequence was obtained from a human donor in a cohort sampled during active COVID-19.

This chain's CDR3 is CASSLGLAANEQFF. The CDR3 DNA is TGTGCCAGCAGTTTAGGACTAGCGGCCAATGAGCAGTTCTTC. The V call is TRBV28, the J call TRBJ2-1, with 10 nucleotides matching TRBD2. CDR3 length: 14 residues. Germline CDR1 reads MDHEN; CDR2 reads SYDVKM. The J segment lost 6 bases and the V segment lost 2 bases, leaving 1 base of the junction unmatched.